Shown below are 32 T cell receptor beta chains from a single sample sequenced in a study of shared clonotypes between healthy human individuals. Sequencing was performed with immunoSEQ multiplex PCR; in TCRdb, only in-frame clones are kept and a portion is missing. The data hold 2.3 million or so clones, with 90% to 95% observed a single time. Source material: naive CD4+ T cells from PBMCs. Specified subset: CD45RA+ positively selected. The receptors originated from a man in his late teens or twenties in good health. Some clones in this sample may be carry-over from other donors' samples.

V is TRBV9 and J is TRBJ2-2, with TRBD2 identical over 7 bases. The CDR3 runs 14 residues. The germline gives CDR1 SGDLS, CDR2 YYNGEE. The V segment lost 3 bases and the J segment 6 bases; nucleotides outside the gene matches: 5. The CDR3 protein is CASSARLAPGELFF. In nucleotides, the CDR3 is TGTGCCAGCAGCGCCAGACTAGCACCCGGGGAGCTGTTTTTT. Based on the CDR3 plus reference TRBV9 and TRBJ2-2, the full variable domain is DSGVTQTPKHLITATGQRVTLRCSPRSGDLSVYWYQQSLDQGLQFLIQYYNGEERAKGNILERFSAQQFPDLHSELNLSSLELGDSALYFCASSARLAPGELFFGEGSRLTVL.

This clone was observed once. Written as DNA, the CDR3 is TGTGCCAGCGGGAGGGTCAGGGGATATCAAGAGACCCAGTACTTC. It translates to CASGRVRGYQETQYF. The chain joins TRBV7-2 to TRBJ2-5, with D possibly TRBD2 on 7 matching bases. The V gene's germline CDR1 is SGHTA and CDR2 FQGNSA. Trimming stripped 8 bases from V and 2 bases from J, with 18 bases between. There are 15 residues in the CDR3. The whole variable domain, filled in from reference TRBV7-2 and TRBJ2-5, reads GAGVSQSPSNKVTEKGKDVELRCDPISGHTALYWYRQSLGQGLEFLIYFQGNSAPDKSGLPSDRFSAERTGGSVSTLTIQRTQQEDSAVYLCASGRVRGYQETQYFGPGTRLLVL.

The CDR3 sequence: CASSLRRPNEQFF. The CDR3 nucleotides read TGTGCCAGCAGCCTGAGGCGGCCCAATGAGCAGTTCTTC. This chain connects TRBV7-2 to TRBJ2-1; D ambiguous. Germline values: CDR1 SGHTA, CDR2 FQGNSA. This CDR3 comprises 13 residues. V was cut by 5 bases and J by 6 bases, with 11 bases left in between.

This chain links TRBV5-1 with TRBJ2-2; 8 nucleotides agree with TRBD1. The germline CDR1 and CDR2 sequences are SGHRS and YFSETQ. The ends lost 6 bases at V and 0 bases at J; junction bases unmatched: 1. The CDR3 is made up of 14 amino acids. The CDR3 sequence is CASMTGANTGELFF. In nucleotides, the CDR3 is TGCGCCAGCATGACAGGGGCGAACACCGGGGAGCTGTTTTTT.

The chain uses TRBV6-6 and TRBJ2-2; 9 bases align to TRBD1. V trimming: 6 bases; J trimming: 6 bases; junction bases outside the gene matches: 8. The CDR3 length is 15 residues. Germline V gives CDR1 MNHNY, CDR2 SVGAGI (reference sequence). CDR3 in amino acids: CASSAYRGLAGELFF. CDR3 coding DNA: TGTGCCAGCAGCGCTTACAGGGGGCTTGCCGGGGAGCTGTTTTTT.

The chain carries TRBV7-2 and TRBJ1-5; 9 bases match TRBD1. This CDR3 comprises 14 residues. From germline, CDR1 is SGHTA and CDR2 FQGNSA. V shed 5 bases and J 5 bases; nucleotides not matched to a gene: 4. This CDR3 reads CASSDRQGDQPQHF. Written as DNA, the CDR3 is TGTGCCAGCAGCGACCGACAGGGGGATCAGCCCCAGCATTTT.

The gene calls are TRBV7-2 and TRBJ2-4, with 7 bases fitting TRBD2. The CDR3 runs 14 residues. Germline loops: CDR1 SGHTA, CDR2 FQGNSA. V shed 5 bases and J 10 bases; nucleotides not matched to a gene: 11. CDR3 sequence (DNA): TGTGCCAGCAGCCCCCAGACTAGCAGCGGTATTCAGTACTTC. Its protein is CASSPQTSSGIQYF.

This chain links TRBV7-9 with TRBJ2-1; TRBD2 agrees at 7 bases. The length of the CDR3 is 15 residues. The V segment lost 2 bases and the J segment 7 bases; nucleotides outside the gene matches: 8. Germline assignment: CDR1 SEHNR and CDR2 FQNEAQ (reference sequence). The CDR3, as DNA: TGTGCCAGCAGCTTAAGCGGGATAGGCGTGAATGAGCAGTTCTTC. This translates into CASSLSGIGVNEQFF.

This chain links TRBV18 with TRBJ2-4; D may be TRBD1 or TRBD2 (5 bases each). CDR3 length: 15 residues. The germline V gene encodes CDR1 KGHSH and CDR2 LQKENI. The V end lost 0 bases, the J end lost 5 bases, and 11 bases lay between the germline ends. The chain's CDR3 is CASSPPGRGENIQYF. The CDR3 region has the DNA TGTGCCAGCTCACCACCGGGCCGGGGCGAAAACATTCAGTACTTC.

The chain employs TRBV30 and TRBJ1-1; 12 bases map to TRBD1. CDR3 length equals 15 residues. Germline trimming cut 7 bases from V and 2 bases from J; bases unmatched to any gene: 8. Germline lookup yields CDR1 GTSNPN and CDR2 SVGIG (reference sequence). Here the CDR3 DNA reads TGTGCCTTAATTCCCGGGACAGGGGGCAACACTGAAGCTTTCTTT. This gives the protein CALIPGTGGNTEAFF.

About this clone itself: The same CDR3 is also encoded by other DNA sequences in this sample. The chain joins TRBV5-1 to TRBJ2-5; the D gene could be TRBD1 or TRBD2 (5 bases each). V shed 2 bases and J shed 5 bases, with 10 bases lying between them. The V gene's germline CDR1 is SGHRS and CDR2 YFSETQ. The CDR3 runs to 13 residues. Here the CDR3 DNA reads TGCGCCAGCAGCTTAAGGGGCGGGGAGACCCAGTACTTC. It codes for CASSLRGGETQYF.

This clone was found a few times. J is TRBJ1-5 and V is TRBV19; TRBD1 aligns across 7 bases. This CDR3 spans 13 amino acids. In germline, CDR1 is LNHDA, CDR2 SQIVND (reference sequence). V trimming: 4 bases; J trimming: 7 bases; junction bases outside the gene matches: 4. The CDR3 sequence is CASSTDREQPQHF. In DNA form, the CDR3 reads TGTGCCAGTAGTACCGACAGGGAACAGCCCCAGCATTTT.

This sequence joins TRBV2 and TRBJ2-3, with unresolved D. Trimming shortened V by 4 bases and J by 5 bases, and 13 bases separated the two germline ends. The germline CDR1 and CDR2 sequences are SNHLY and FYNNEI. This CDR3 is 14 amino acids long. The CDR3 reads CASSGAFVGDTQYF. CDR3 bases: TGTGCCAGCAGTGGGGCCTTCGTGGGAGATACGCAGTATTTT.

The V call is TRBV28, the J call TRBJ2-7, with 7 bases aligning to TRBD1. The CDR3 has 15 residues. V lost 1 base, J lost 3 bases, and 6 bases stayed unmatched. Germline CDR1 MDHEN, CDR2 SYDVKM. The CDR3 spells CASSLFRDRGYEQYF. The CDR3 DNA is TGTGCCAGCAGTTTATTCCGGGACAGAGGCTACGAGCAGTACTTC.

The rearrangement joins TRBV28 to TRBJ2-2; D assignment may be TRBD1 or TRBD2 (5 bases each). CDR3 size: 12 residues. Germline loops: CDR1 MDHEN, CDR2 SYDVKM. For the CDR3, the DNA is TGTGCTCCCTCTCGGGGCTTCGGGGAGCTGTTTTTT. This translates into CAPSRGFGELFF.

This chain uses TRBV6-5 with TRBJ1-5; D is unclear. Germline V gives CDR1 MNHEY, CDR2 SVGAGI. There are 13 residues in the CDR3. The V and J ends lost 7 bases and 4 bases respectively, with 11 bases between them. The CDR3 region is CASMETTNQPQHF. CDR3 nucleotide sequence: TGTGCCAGCATGGAGACCACTAATCAGCCCCAGCATTTT.

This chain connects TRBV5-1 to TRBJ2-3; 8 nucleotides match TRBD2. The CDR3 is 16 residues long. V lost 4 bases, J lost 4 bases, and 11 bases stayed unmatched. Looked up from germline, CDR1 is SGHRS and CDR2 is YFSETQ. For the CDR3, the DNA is TGCGCCAGCAGCCCAGAAGGCGGGAGGTTGGCAGATACGCAGTATTTT. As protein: CASSPEGGRLADTQYF.

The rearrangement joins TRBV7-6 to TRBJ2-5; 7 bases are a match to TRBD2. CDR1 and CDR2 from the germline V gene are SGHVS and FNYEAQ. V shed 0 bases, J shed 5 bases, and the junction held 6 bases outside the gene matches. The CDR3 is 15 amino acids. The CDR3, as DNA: TGTGCCAGCAGCTTAGCGTCTAGCGGTTGGGAGACCCAGTACTTC. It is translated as CASSLASSGWETQYF.

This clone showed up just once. CDR3 DNA: TGTGCCAGCAGCAATACCCAAACGTTCGGCTACGAGCAGTACTTC. Translation: CASSNTQTFGYEQYF. The chain has TRBV7-8 and TRBJ2-7, with D unresolved. CDR1 and CDR2 (germline): SGHVS, FQNEAQ. V was shortened by 5 bases and J by 3 bases, with 17 bases between the two germline ends. The CDR3 runs to 15 residues.

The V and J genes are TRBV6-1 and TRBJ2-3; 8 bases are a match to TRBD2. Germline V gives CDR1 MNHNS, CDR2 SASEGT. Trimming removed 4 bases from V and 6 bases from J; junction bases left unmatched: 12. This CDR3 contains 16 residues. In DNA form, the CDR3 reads TGTGCCAGCAGTGCCCGGGGGGGACCCCCGTATGATACGCAGTATTTT. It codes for CASSARGGPPYDTQYF.

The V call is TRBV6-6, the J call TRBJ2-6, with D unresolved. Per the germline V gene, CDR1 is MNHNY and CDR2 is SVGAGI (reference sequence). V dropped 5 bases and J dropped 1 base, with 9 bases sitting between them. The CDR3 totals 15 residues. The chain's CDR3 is CASSHRRSGANVLTF. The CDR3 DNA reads TGTGCCAGCAGTCATAGGAGATCTGGGGCCAACGTCCTGACTTTC.

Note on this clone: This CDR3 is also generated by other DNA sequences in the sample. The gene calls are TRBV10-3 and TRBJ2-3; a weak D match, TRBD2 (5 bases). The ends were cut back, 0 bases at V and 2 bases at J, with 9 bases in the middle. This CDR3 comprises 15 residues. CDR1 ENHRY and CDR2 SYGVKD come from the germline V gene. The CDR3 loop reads CAISESRGSTDTQYF. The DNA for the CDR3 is TGTGCCATCAGTGAGTCACGGGGTTCCACAGATACGCAGTATTTT.

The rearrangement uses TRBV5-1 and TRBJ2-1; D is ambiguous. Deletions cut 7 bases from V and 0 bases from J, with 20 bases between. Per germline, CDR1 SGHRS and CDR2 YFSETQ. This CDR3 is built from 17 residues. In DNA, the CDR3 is TGCGCCAGCTCCCCCCTAGTTAGAACCCCCTCCTACAATGAGCAGTTCTTC. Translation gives CASSPLVRTPSYNEQFF.

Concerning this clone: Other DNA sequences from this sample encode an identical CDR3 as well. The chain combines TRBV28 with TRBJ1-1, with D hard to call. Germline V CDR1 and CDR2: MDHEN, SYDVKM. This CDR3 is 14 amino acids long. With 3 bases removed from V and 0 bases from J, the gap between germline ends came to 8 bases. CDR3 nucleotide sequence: TGTGCCAGCAGTTTGGCAGGCATGAACACTGAAGCTTTCTTT. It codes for CASSLAGMNTEAFF. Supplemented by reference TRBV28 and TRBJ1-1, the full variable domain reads DVKVTQSSRYLVKRTGEKVFLECVQDMDHENMFWYRQDPGLGLRLIYFSYDVKMKEKGDIPEGYSVSREKKERFSLILESASTNQTSMYLCASSLAGMNTEAFFGQGTRLTVV.

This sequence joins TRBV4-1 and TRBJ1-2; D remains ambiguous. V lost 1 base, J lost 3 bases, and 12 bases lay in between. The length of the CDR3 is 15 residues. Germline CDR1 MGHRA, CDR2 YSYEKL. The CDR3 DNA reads TGCGCCAGCAGCCAAGTTGCTCACGGCGACTATGGCTACACCTTC. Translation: CASSQVAHGDYGYTF.

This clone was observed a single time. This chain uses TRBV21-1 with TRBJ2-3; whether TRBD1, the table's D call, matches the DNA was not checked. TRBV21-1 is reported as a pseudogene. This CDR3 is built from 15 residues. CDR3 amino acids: CASRRRDRSTDTQYF. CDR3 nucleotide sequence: TGTGCCAGCAGGAGAAGGGACAGAAGCACAGATACGCAGTATTTT.

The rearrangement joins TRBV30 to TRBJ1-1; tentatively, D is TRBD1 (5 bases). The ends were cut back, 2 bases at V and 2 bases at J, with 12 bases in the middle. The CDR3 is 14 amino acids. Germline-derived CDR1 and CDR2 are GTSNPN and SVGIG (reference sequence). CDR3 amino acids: CAWSSWGTNTEAFF. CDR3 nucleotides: TGTGCCTGGAGTAGTTGGGGGACCAACACTGAAGCTTTCTTT.

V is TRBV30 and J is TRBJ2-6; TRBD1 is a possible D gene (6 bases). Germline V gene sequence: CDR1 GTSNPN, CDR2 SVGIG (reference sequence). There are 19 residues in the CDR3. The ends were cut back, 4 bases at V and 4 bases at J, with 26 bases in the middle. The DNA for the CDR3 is TGTGCCTGGATCAAACCAGGGCGGTCAGGGGTGGCAGGGGCCAACGTCCTGACTTTC. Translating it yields CAWIKPGRSGVAGANVLTF.

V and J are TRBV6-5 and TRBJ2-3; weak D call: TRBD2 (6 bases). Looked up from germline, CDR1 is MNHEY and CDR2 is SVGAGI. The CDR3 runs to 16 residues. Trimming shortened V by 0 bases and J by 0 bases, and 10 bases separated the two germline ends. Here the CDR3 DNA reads TGTGCCAGCAGTTACTCTGAGGACTATAGCACAGATACGCAGTATTTT. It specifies CASSYSEDYSTDTQYF.

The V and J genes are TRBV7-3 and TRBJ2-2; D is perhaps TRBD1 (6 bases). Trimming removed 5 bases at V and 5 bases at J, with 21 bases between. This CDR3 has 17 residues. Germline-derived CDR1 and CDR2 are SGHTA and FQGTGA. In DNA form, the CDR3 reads TGTGCCAGCAGCCCACCTTCCCGTACAGGGCTAACCGGGGAGCTGTTTTTT. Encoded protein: CASSPPSRTGLTGELFF.

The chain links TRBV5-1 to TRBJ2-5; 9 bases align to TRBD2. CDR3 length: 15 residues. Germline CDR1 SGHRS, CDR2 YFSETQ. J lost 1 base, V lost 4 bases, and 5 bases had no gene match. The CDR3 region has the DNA TGCGCCAGCAGCGAGGGACTAGCAATCCAAGAGACCCAGTACTTC. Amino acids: CASSEGLAIQETQYF.

CDR3 sequence: CASRQEIYYGYTF. In DNA, the CDR3 is TGTGCCAGCCGACAGGAGATCTACTATGGCTACACCTTC. The chain joins TRBV28 to TRBJ1-2, with a weak D call TRBD1 (6 bases). Trimming shortened V by 8 bases and J by 3 bases, and 13 bases separated the two germline ends. This CDR3 is built from 13 residues. Germline V gene sequence: CDR1 MDHEN, CDR2 SYDVKM.